This is a list of T cell receptor beta chains from one sample in a study of T-cell memory formation after mild COVID-19. Each CDR3 protein gets one entry after TCRdb re-called the 5' RACE reads with MiXCR. The data show over 120,000 distinct CDR3 sequences, under 7% seen once. The sample taken for sequencing was PBMCs or a T cell subset sorted from them (not recorded which). These receptors came from an adult woman who had mild COVID-19 (a few samples of this study predate the infection). Cell type and time point are not known. CDR3s include the opening cysteine and the closing phenylalanine or tryptophan. The D gene is left open where the match is weak.

J gene: TRBJ2-3
D gene: NA
V gene: TRBV11-2
CDR3 protein: CASSSSPTGDTQYF

J gene: TRBJ1-4
D gene: NA
V gene: TRBV5-5
CDR3 protein: CASSSQSGASYEKLFF

J gene: TRBJ2-1
D gene: TRBD2
V gene: TRBV7-2
CDR3 protein: CASRGLALSDEQFF

J gene: TRBJ2-3
D gene: TRBD1
V gene: TRBV7-2
CDR3 protein: CASSRTGDTQYF

J gene: TRBJ2-7
D gene: NA
V gene: TRBV7-9
CDR3 protein: CASSPLGLSTDEQYF

J gene: TRBJ1-5
D gene: NA
V gene: TRBV7-2
CDR3 protein: CASSYLQGNNQPQHF

J gene: TRBJ2-3
D gene: TRBD2
V gene: TRBV12-3/TRBV12-4
CDR3 protein: CASSPGGADTDTQYF

J gene: TRBJ1-2
D gene: NA
V gene: TRBV7-2
CDR3 protein: CASSLLDYGYTF

J gene: TRBJ2-1
D gene: NA
V gene: TRBV7-2
CDR3 protein: CASSSRSVWYNEQFF

J gene: TRBJ2-1
D gene: NA
V gene: TRBV29-1
CDR3 protein: CSVRLDRLEQFF

J gene: TRBJ2-5
D gene: NA
V gene: TRBV14
CDR3 protein: CASSQALRGSQETQYF

J gene: TRBJ2-1
D gene: NA
V gene: TRBV20-1
CDR3 protein: CSARVRRAQFF

J gene: TRBJ2-7
D gene: TRBD1
V gene: TRBV5-1
CDR3 protein: CASSLSGQVKTYEQYF

J gene: TRBJ1-5
D gene: NA
V gene: TRBV20-1
CDR3 protein: CSGKETDQPQHF

J gene: TRBJ1-3
D gene: NA
V gene: TRBV25-1
CDR3 protein: CASSGYAGNTIYF

J gene: TRBJ2-7
D gene: TRBD2
V gene: TRBV6-2/TRBV6-3
CDR3 protein: CASSGPGLGVYEQYF

J gene: TRBJ1-1
D gene: TRBD1
V gene: TRBV7-3
CDR3 protein: CASSLRDSTEAFF

J gene: TRBJ2-2
D gene: TRBD1
V gene: TRBV24-1
CDR3 protein: CATSDPPGTDNTGELFF

J gene: TRBJ2-1
D gene: NA
V gene: TRBV11-2
CDR3 protein: CASSIPGTSYNEQFF

J gene: TRBJ2-6
D gene: NA
V gene: TRBV6-6
CDR3 protein: CASSYSITGIPGANVLTF

J gene: TRBJ1-2
D gene: NA
V gene: TRBV19
CDR3 protein: CASTTRAEGTNYGYTF

J gene: TRBJ2-7
D gene: NA
V gene: TRBV3-1
CDR3 protein: CASSQYPWGTYEQYF